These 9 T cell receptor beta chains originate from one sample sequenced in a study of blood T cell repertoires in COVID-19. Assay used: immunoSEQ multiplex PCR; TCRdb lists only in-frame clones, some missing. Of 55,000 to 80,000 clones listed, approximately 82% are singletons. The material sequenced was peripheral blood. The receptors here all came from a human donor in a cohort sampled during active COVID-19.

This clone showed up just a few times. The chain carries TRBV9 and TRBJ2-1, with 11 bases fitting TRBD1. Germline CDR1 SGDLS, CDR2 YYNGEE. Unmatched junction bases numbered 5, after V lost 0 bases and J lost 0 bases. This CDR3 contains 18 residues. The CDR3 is CASSVGTGGMSSYNEQFF. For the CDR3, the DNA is TGTGCCAGCAGCGTAGGGACAGGGGGCATGAGCTCCTACAATGAGCAGTTCTTC.

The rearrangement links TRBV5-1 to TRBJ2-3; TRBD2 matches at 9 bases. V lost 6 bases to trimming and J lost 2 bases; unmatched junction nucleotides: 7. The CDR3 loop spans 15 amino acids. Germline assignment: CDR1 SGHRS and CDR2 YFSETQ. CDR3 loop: CASKPSGTFTDTQYF. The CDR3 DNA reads TGCGCCAGCAAACCTAGCGGGACCTTCACAGATACGCAGTATTTT.

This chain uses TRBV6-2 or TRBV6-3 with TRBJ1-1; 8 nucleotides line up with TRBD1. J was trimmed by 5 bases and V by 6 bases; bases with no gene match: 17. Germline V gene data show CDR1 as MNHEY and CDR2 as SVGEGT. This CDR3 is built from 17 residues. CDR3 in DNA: TGTGCCAGCAGCATCGACAGGGGCCCCCGAATTAGAACTGAAGCTTTCTTT. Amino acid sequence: CASSIDRGPRIRTEAFF.

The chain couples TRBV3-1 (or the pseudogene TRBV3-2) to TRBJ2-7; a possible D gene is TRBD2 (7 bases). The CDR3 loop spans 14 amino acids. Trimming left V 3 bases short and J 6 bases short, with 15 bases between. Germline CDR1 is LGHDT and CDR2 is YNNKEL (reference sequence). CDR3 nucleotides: TGTGCCAGCAGCCAGGGGGCGGGGGACGGCGAGCAGTACTTC. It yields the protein CASSQGAGDGEQYF.

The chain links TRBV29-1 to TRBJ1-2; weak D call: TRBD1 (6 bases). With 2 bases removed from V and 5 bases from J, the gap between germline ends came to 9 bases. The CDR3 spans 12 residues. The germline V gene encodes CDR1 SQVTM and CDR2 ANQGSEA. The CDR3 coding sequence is TGCAGCGTTGAACGGGACACTTATGGCTACACCTTC. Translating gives CSVERDTYGYTF.

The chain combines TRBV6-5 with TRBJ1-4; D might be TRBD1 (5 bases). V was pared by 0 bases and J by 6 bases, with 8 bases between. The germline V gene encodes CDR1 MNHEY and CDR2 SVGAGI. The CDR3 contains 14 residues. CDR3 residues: CASSYSGGDEKLFF. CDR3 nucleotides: TGTGCCAGCAGTTACTCGGGAGGGGATGAAAAACTGTTTTTT.

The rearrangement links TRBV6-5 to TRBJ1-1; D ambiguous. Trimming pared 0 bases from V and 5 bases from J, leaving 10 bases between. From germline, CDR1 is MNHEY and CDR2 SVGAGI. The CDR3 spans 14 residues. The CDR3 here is CASSYSRSGTEAFF. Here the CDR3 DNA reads TGTGCCAGCAGTTACTCGCGTTCGGGGACTGAAGCTTTCTTT.

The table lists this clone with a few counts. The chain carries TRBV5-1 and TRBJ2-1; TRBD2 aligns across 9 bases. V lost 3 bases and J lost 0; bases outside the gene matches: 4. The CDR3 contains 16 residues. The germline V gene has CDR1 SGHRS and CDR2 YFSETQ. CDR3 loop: CASSSSGGYSYNEQFF. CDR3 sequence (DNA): TGCGCCAGCAGCTCCAGCGGGGGGTACTCCTACAATGAGCAGTTCTTC.

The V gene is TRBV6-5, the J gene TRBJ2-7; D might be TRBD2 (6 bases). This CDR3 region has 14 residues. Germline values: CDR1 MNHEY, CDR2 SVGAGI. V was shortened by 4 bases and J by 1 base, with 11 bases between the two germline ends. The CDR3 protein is CASSSGLLSYEQYF. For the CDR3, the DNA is TGTGCCAGCAGTTCGGGACTCCTATCCTACGAGCAGTACTTC.